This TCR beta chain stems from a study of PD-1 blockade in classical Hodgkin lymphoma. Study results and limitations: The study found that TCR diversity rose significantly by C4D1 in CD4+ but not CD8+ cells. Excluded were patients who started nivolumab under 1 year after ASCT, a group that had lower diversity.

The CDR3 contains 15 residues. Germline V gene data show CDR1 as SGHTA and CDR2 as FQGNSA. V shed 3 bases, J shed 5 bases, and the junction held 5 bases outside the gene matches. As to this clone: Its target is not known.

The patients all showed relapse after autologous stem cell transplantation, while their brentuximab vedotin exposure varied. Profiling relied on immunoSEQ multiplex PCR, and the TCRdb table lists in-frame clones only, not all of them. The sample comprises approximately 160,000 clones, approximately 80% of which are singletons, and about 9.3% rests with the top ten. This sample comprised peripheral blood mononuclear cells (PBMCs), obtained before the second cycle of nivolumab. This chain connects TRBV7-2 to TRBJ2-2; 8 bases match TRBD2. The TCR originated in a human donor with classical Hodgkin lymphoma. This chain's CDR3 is CASSFFTSGTGELFF. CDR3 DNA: TGTGCCAGCAGCTTTTTCACTAGCGGAACCGGGGAGCTGTTTTTT.